The 25 T cell receptor beta chains given below trace back to one sample, sequenced in a study of T cell responses to AZD1222 COVID-19 vaccine. Measured with immunoSEQ multiplex PCR; TCRdb has only the in-frame clones, and not every one. This table holds about 170,000 clones, 90% found once. The source was peripheral blood, collected on day 0 of AZD1222 vaccination. These receptors were collected from an adult in good health.

V is TRBV10-3 and J is TRBJ1-2; 10 bases are a match to TRBD1. With V trimmed by 3 bases and J by 5 bases, 3 bases remained unmatched. Germline CDR1 reads ENHRY; CDR2 reads SYGVKD. This CDR3 contains 14 residues. This CDR3 reads CAISDGQGVYGYTF. CDR3 bases: TGTGCCATCAGTGATGGACAGGGGGTTTATGGCTACACCTTC.

V and J are TRBV6-5 and TRBJ1-5; possibly TRBD1 for D (6 bases). V was clipped by 4 bases and J by 4 bases, with 11 bases between them. CDR3 size: 14 residues. Germline V gene lookup returns CDR1 MNHEY and CDR2 SVGAGI. The CDR3 DNA reads as TGTGCCAGCAGTTCCGACAGGAAGAATCAGCCCCAGCATTTT. As protein: CASSSDRKNQPQHF.

The rearrangement uses TRBV10-3 and TRBJ1-5, with D perhaps TRBD1 (5 bases). V dropped 10 bases and J dropped 2 bases, with 15 bases sitting between them. There are 14 residues in the CDR3. Germline assignment: CDR1 ENHRY and CDR2 SYGVKD. In DNA form, the CDR3 reads TGTGCCACCTCCTGGGACTGGCGCAATCAGCCCCAGCATTTT. Protein: CATSWDWRNQPQHF.

This rearrangement joins TRBV9 to TRBJ2-3; the match to TRBD2 covers 8 bases. CDR3 length: 18 residues. Germline CDR1 reads SGDLS; CDR2 reads YYNGEE. With V trimmed by 0 bases and J by 3 bases, 12 bases remained unmatched. The CDR3 here is CASSVGGRSGGLTDTQYF. For the CDR3, the DNA is TGTGCCAGCAGCGTAGGAGGGAGAAGCGGGGGCCTAACAGATACGCAGTATTTT.

This chain uses TRBV28 with TRBJ2-7; no clear D. V was shortened by 4 bases and J by 3 bases, with 4 bases between the two germline ends. The germline V gene encodes CDR1 MDHEN and CDR2 SYDVKM. The CDR3 consists of 11 residues. CDR3 DNA: TGTGCCAGCAGTTATAACTACGAGCAGTACTTC. Its protein product is CASSYNYEQYF.

The J gene is TRBJ2-7, the V gene TRBV29-1; 13 bases are shared with TRBD2. The length of the CDR3 is 16 residues. Germline lookup yields CDR1 SQVTM and CDR2 ANQGSEA. The J segment lost 1 base and the V segment lost 1 base, leaving 4 bases of the junction unmatched. For the CDR3, the DNA is TGCAGCGTTGAAGGTGGACTAGCGGGGGCTTCCTACGAGCAGTACTTC. It is translated as CSVEGGLAGASYEQYF.

The chain links TRBV6-1 to TRBJ1-5; unclear D gene. Germline V CDR1 and CDR2: MNHNS, SASEGT. The CDR3 contains 14 residues. Trimming took 0 bases from V and 6 from J, leaving 9 bases between them. CDR3 DNA sequence: TGTGCCAGCAGTGAAGCATGGGATGCTCAGCCCCAGCATTTT. Translated: CASSEAWDAQPQHF.

The V gene is TRBV30, the J gene TRBJ1-1; D ambiguous. From germline, CDR1 is GTSNPN and CDR2 SVGIG (reference sequence). Trimming pared 4 bases from V and 4 bases from J, leaving 7 bases between. The CDR3 has 11 residues. The CDR3 reads CAWKYSTEAFF. The CDR3, as DNA: TGTGCCTGGAAATACAGCACTGAAGCTTTCTTT. Together with reference TRBV30 and TRBJ1-1, the CDR3 gives the full variable domain: SQTIHQWPATLVQPVGSPLSLECTVEGTSNPNLYWYRQAAGRGLQLLFYSVGIGQISSEVPQNLSASRPQDRQFILSSKKLLLSDSGFYLCAWKYSTEAFFGQGTRLTVV.

The chain uses TRBV11-2 and TRBJ2-7; D may be TRBD2 (5 bases). Germline CDR1 reads SGHAT; CDR2 reads FQNNGV. This CDR3 contains 15 residues. With 0 bases removed from V and 3 bases from J, the gap between germline ends came to 12 bases. The CDR3 DNA follows: TGTGCCAGCAGCTTAGAGGGCGGACTCAGCTACGAGCAGTACTTC. Translating gives CASSLEGGLSYEQYF.

This chain joins TRBV5-1 and TRBJ1-1; D might be TRBD1 (6 bases). This CDR3 contains 14 residues. V lost 3 bases, J lost 1 base, and 10 bases lay in between. Germline V gives CDR1 SGHRS, CDR2 YFSETQ. The CDR3 bases are TGCGCCAGCAGCTCGGGGGCCGAGAACACTGAAGCTTTCTTT. Encoded protein: CASSSGAENTEAFF. Full variable domain (missing parts from reference TRBV5-1 and TRBJ1-1): KAGVTQTPRYLIKTRGQQVTLSCSPISGHRSVSWYQQTPGQGLQFLFEYFSETQRNKGNFPGRFSGRQFSNSRSEMNVSTLELGDSALYLCASSSGAENTEAFFGQGTRLTVV.

V usage is TRBV6-2 or TRBV6-3 and J usage is TRBJ2-7, with D maybe TRBD1 (6 bases). Trimming took 2 bases from V and 2 from J, leaving 13 bases between them. The CDR3 consists of 15 residues. Germline lookup yields CDR1 MNHEY and CDR2 SVGEGT. The CDR3 reads CASSYEGEGAYEQYF. The CDR3 DNA reads TGTGCCAGCAGTTACGAGGGGGAAGGAGCCTACGAGCAGTACTTC.

The table lists this clone with a few counts. The V gene is TRBV7-9, the J gene TRBJ2-7, with D perhaps TRBD1 (6 bases). Trimming cost V 6 bases and J 3 bases, with 12 bases left between them. CDR1 and CDR2 from the germline V gene are SEHNR and FQNEAQ (reference sequence). The CDR3 spans 13 residues. CDR3 sequence: CASSYREGYEQYF. As DNA, the CDR3 is TGTGCCAGCAGTTACAGGGAAGGCTACGAGCAGTACTTC.

The V call is TRBV10-3, the J call TRBJ1-2, with 7 bases matching TRBD1. Germline V gives CDR1 ENHRY, CDR2 SYGVKD. The CDR3 contains 15 residues. V was clipped by 0 bases and J by 3 bases; unmatched bases: 4. This chain's CDR3 is CAISESGGIDYGYTF. DNA for the CDR3: TGTGCCATCAGTGAGTCAGGGGGCATAGACTATGGCTACACCTTC.

The CDR3 reads CASSLLLTDEAFF. The CDR3 DNA sequence: TGTGCCAGCAGTTTACTTTTGACAGATGAAGCTTTCTTT. This chain uses TRBV27 with TRBJ1-1; D is possibly TRBD1 (5 bases). The CDR3 runs to 13 residues. From germline, CDR1 is MNHEY and CDR2 SMNVEV (reference sequence). V shed 2 bases and J shed 7 bases, with 11 bases lying between them.

The V call is TRBV18, the J call TRBJ1-4, with 9 bases that match TRBD1. Looked up from germline, CDR1 is KGHSH and CDR2 is LQKENI. V gave up 2 bases and J gave up 7 bases; unmatched junction bases: 8. The CDR3 consists of 16 residues. In nucleotides, the CDR3 is TGTGCCAGCTCACCAATATCGGACAGGGGAGGTGAAAAACTGTTTTTT. It translates to CASSPISDRGGEKLFF. The variable domain in full, with the rest retrieved from reference TRBV18 and TRBJ1-4, is NAGVMQNPRHLVRRRGQEARLRCSPMKGHSHVYWYRQLPEEGLKFMVYLQKENIIDESGMPKERFSAEFPKEGPSILRIQQVVRGDSAAYFCASSPISDRGGEKLFFGSGTQLSVL.

V gene TRBV6-5 combines with J gene TRBJ1-2; no reliable D call. Trimming left V 3 bases short and J 9 bases short, with 5 bases between. Germline CDR1 MNHEY, CDR2 SVGAGI. The CDR3 totals 10 residues. The CDR3 sequence: CASSYASYTF. In nucleotides, the CDR3 is TGTGCCAGCAGTTATGCCAGCTACACCTTC.

This clone was recorded once. The chain links TRBV30 to TRBJ2-7; D possibly corresponds to TRBD1 (6 bases). Germline V gene lookup returns CDR1 GTSNPN and CDR2 SVGIG (reference sequence). The CDR3 runs 14 residues. Trimming stripped 1 base from V and 6 bases from J, with 16 bases between. The CDR3 region has the DNA TGTGCCTGGAGTGAGGACAGACTTCCCTCCGAGCAGTACTTC. It encodes CAWSEDRLPSEQYF.

J is TRBJ1-5 and V is TRBV7-9; D gene ambiguous. The V end lost 11 bases, the J end lost 0 bases, and 11 bases lay between the germline ends. Germline CDR1 SEHNR, CDR2 FQNEAQ (reference sequence). The CDR3 is 13 residues long. As DNA, the CDR3 is TGTGCCTTGGCAGAATATAGCAATCAGCCCCAGCATTTT. Translation gives CALAEYSNQPQHF. The whole variable domain, remainder taken from reference TRBV7-9 and TRBJ1-5, is DTGVSQNPRHKITKRGQNVTFRCDPISEHNRLYWYRQTLGQGPEFLTYFQNEAQLEKSRLLSDRFSAERPKGSFSTLEIQRTEQGDSAMYLCALAEYSNQPQHFGDGTRLSIL.

V and J are TRBV7-9 and TRBJ1-4; D remains ambiguous. This CDR3 is built from 16 residues. Between the trimmed V and J ends, which lost 1 base and 8 bases, there was a span of 17 bases. Germline CDR1 is SEHNR and CDR2 is FQNEAQ (reference sequence). The CDR3 region is CASSLEALMGKEKLFF. The CDR3 DNA reads as TGTGCCAGCAGCTTAGAGGCCCTTATGGGCAAAGAAAAACTGTTTTTT.

The J gene is TRBJ2-3, the V gene TRBV20-1; 7 bases fit TRBD2. The V segment lost 7 bases and the J segment 8 bases; nucleotides outside the gene matches: 3. The CDR3 totals 10 residues. From germline, CDR1 is DFQATT and CDR2 SNEGSKA (reference sequence). CDR3 nucleotide sequence: TGCAGTGTTTGGGGGGGTACGCAGTATTTT. Encoded protein: CSVWGGTQYF.

This chain links TRBV4-3 with TRBJ2-7; D remains ambiguous. The CDR3 length is 14 residues. In germline, CDR1 is LGHNA, CDR2 YSLEER. V lost 0 bases to trimming and J lost 0 bases, with 6 bases between them. In DNA form, the CDR3 reads TGCGCCAGCAGCCAAGACTGGACCTCCTACGAGCAGTACTTC. Translating gives CASSQDWTSYEQYF.

Only one count was recorded for this clone. The J gene is TRBJ1-2, the V gene TRBV19, with 8 bases identical to TRBD1. The germline V gene encodes CDR1 LNHDA and CDR2 SQIVND (reference sequence). The J segment lost 6 bases and the V segment lost 9 bases, leaving 9 bases of the junction unmatched. The CDR3 sequence is 13 residues long. CDR3 region: CASTPDRDHGYTF. DNA for the CDR3: TGTGCCAGCACTCCGGACAGGGACCATGGCTACACCTTC.

The CDR3 sequence: CASSLPGANVLTF. CDR3 nucleotides: TGTGCCAGCAGCTTGCCTGGGGCCAACGTCCTGACTTTC. The V gene is TRBV5-6, the J gene TRBJ2-6; D uncertain. The CDR3 extends over 13 amino acids. Germline V CDR1 and CDR2: SGHDT, YYEEEE. V was pared by 1 base and J by 2 bases, with 1 base between.

This clone was picked up one time. The chain joins TRBV15 to TRBJ2-2; the match to TRBD2 covers 7 bases. The V and J ends lost 5 bases and 3 bases, in that order; junction bases with no gene match: 12. This CDR3 has 17 residues. Germline assignment: CDR1 LNHNV and CDR2 YYDKDF (reference sequence). CDR3 amino acids: CATSDISGGGDTGELFF. The CDR3 nucleotides are TGTGCCACCAGCGACATATCGGGGGGAGGGGACACCGGGGAGCTGTTTTTT.

The rearrangement links TRBV6-1 to TRBJ1-1, with no clear D. Germline V gene lookup returns CDR1 MNHNS and CDR2 SASEGT. V was clipped by 2 bases and J by 3 bases, with 13 bases between them. The CDR3 sequence is 15 residues long. CDR3 region: CASSEPSGGYTEAFF. As DNA, the CDR3 is TGTGCCAGCAGTGAACCCTCGGGTGGATACACTGAAGCTTTCTTT.